Included here is one TCR beta chain sequence, with context. The antigen it binds to is not known. One base away there is no much larger clone; base qualities are not given. The junction shows trimming of 3 bases on V and 0 bases on J, plus 14 bases between the germline ends. The germline V gene (reference sequence) sets CDR1 to MNHEY and CDR2 to SMNVEV. The CDR3 goes from the cysteine to the phenylalanine over 17 residues. Only CDR3 DNA is held: 51 bases, read in frame from base 1. This specimen comes from a study of PD-1 blockade in classical Hodgkin lymphoma (dated by TCRdb to 2020 to 2021). Study-level background: Nivolumab dosing was 3 mg/kg intravenously every 2 weeks, continuing until either disease progression or unacceptable toxicity. The study used CyTOF and TCR beta sequencing to define a peripheral blood immune signature of response to PD-1 blockade in classical Hodgkin lymphoma.

Genomic DNA was extracted with the Qiagen DNeasy kit from unsorted PBMCs and from negatively selected CD4+ and CD8+ fractions. TCR beta CDR3 regions were amplified by immunoSEQ multiplex PCR using primers annealing to V and J segments. A synthetic immune receptor repertoire was used to minimize amplification bias, and remaining bias was computationally removed after sequencing. Processing in the source paper ran as follows. Custom Python scripts were used to quantify repertoire diversity as the Shannon entropy index. Unsorted, CD4+ and CD8+ repertoires were analyzed separately, except for combined analyses in which CD4+ and CD8+ sequences were merged in silico. A clone was considered expanded if an increase in frequency of at least 2-fold after treatment relative to C1D1 was found, and a pseudocount of 0.5 was applied to clones undetected at baseline. Clones with 0 or 1 copy at C1D1 were defined as singleton clones, while clones with 2 or more copies were defined as non-singleton clones. Clones expanded in unsorted samples were assigned a CD4+, CD8+ or unknown annotation through matching of protein sequences in sorted samples from the same patient. Wilcoxon tests on paired samples were used to test diversity changes from C1D1 to C4D1. The clones in this table, taken by TCRdb from immuneACCESS, are in-frame only. Not every clone is retained; where verified, under half of the shortfall comes from an unresolved V gene, and the cause of the rest is unknown. The D gene and trimming were derived from the DNA, and the V and J assignments and clone size from that table. The sample yields around 25,000 clones; roughly 77% were counted once. The ten largest account for roughly 22% of the sample.

The meaning of the sample's time point label: cycle 4 day 1 (C4D1), after 6 weeks of nivolumab. All trial patients had relapsed after autologous stem cell transplantation, with cohorts A, B and C differing in prior brentuximab vedotin exposure. The trial cohort comprised some 60 patients with relapsed/refractory classical Hodgkin lymphoma whose best overall responses were complete response, partial response or progressive disease. In the multi-cohort phase II CheckMate 205 trial, trial patients received single-agent nivolumab. Best overall response was determined by an independent review committee according to the 2007 International Working Group response criteria. Trial PBMCs were collected just before the start of nivolumab (C1D1) and during therapy at cycle 2 day 1 and cycle 4 day 1. Peripheral blood was collected in 8 mL Vacutainer Cell Preparation Tubes, from which PBMCs were isolated by centrifugation and then cryopreserved.

Study-level results and caveats: Baseline TCR diversity was reported to be lower in newly diagnosed patients than in healthy donors, and even lower in relapsed/refractory patients. The study was limited to a single clinical trial cohort, and causes of repertoire differences, possibly disease activity or prior therapy, remained undefined. A significant rise by C4D1 was seen in CD4+ but not CD8+ TCR diversity (p=0.0027 vs p=0.16), with the rise being most apparent in complete responders (p=0.02). Lower diversity was observed in patients in whom nivolumab was started less than 1 year after ASCT, and these patients were excluded from later analyses so that confounding by immune reconstitution would be avoided. Trial patients achieving complete response had baseline diversity similar to newly diagnosed patients, whereas partial responders and progressors had significantly lower diversity.

Rearrangement joined TRBV27 to TRBJ2-2; the D gene is unclear. Sequencing used peripheral blood mononuclear cells (PBMCs), obtained before the fourth cycle of nivolumab. This receptor was taken from a human donor with classical Hodgkin lymphoma. The DNA sequence is given as TGTGCCAGCAGTTTTAGTGGCTTAGGCGCGAACACCGGGGAGCTGTTTTTT. It specifies CASSFSGLGANTGELFF.